This TCR beta chain was identified in a study of shared clonotypes between healthy human individuals (dated by TCRdb to 2019 to 2021). Concerning the study at large: A couple of women and a few men aged 18 to 49 years were included in the cohort. For each donor, CD4 naive and CD4 memory were each run on three plates, CD8 naive on two plates, and CD8 memory on one plate. To estimate repertoire size and how much clonotypes are shared between individuals, the study performed deep sequencing of blood TCR repertoires from a handful of healthy adults. Different laboratories and diverse techniques were used to prepare libraries and sequence TCR repertoires, to increase sequencing depth and limit assay-specific biases. Between about 0.85 and 10 billion PBMCs per donor were obtained by leukapheresis. Study-wide findings and limitations: Incomplete sequencing was indicated by rarefaction of sorted-subset datasets, despite the large sequencing depth. Sampling was restricted to blood, and TCR repertoires in tissues likely differ from the TCR repertoires found in blood. Because the study included a small number of donors, the genetic and exposure-history diversity represented was limited. Clonotypes shared by all four sorted-subset donors showed higher generation probabilities than non-shared clonotypes. Across several donors, around 5% of naive CD4, roughly 3.5% of naive CD8, under 2.5% of memory CD4, and roughly 0.4% of memory CD8 clonotypes were shared. Pairwise subsampling led to the expectation that sequencing depth would affect the degree of clonotype sharing among donors. Naive subsets generally had larger estimated clonotype richness than memory subsets did.

Using the deep immunoSEQ assay, TCR CDR3 regions were amplified from genomic DNA by multiplex PCR. For each cell subset, the extracted genomic DNA was distributed evenly across all wells of several immunoSEQ 96-well plates, and each plate served as one replicate. For sorted subsets, each replicate PCR was loaded with about 0.2 ug genomic DNA, equivalent to roughly 30,000 T cell genomes. Purified libraries were quantified with a Qubit 3.0 fluorometer, sized on a Bioanalyzer 2100, and re-quantified with the KAPA Library Quantification kit. A separate single-read 150-cycle Illumina NextSeq 550 flow cell was used to sequence each immunoSEQ 96-well plate. Per the original workflow: The immunoSEQ output contained only junctional sequences without quality scores, so filtering could not match that applied to full-length reads. Sequences were annotated with PyIR, a Python wrapper for IgBLAST v1.9, and V/J genes and CDR3 were assigned using IMGT germline references. Reads with weak V/J assignments (E-value above 1e-6), missing CDR3, stop codons, out-of-frame junctions, or ambiguous translated residues were removed. V3J clonotypes were defined as sequences sharing an identical inferred V gene, J gene, and CDR3 amino acid sequence. To compute the percentage overlap between repertoires, the number of shared unique clonotypes was divided by the size of the smaller repertoire. RTK rarefaction, the Chao1 estimator, and Recon v2.1 estimates of unobserved clonotypes were used to assess repertoire richness. Generation probabilities were computed with OLGA for all TCRbeta clonotypes obtained by the gDNA method from a handful of donors. Not all clones reach the TCRdb copy of this immuneACCESS table, which keeps in-frame sequences only. Checked studies attribute under half of the gap to unresolved V genes and leave the rest unexplained. Clone size and V and J calls were adopted from that table, with D and trimming inferred from the DNA. The sample yields 2 million or so clones; about 95% were counted once. The top ten clonotypes cover approximately 1.2% of the sample.

Trimming removed 4 bases from V and 5 bases from J; the gene matches leave 8 bases unexplained. Counted from cysteine to phenylalanine, this CDR3 has 14 amino acids. Only CDR3 DNA remains: 42 bases, in frame from the first base. In the germline V gene (reference sequence), CDR1 corresponds to SEHNR and CDR2 to FQNEAQ. Points on this clone: Its cognate antigen has yet to be identified. No qualities accompany the bases; no much larger clone lies one base away.

CD8 naive samples were CD45RO-negative cells positively selected for CCR7, giving a CD45RA+CCR7+ population that excluded TemRA cells. Donors were healthy HIV-negative adults with no recently reported acute infections or vaccinations. Only Caucasian adults living in Nashville, Tennessee, USA were represented among the donors. After blood collection by leukapheresis, PBMCs were isolated using Ficoll-Histopaque density gradient centrifugation and then cryopreserved in the vapor phase of liquid nitrogen. Analytical flow cytometry was used to check the purity and quantity of each magnetically sorted T cell population. Each sorted fraction had its genomic DNA isolated and then quantified by UV absorbance on a Nanodrop 2000c.

Sequenced material: naive CD8+ T cells sorted from blood. Reading the label with the study, this specimen's cell subset or site is: CD45RA+CCR7+. The chain was built from TRBV7-9 and TRBJ2-7, and 7 bases in between align with TRBD1. The clonotype was recovered from a man younger than 30 in good health. The nucleotide sequence reads as follows: TGTGCCAGCAGCTCCCCGGGACAGCCAGACGAGCAGTACTTC. It codes for CASSSPGQPDEQYF.